The T cell receptor beta chain described here comes from a study of blood T cell repertoires in COVID-19. Authors' data handling: Estimates of nucleated cell counts were drawn from the amplification of reference gene primers. Method: immunoSEQ multiplex PCR; TCRdb's copy keeps in-frame clones and lacks some. V and J calls and clone size follow that table, whereas D and trimming were derived from the DNA. The sample records 250,000 to 300,000 clones, 85% to 90% being singletons. CDR3 length: 16 residues. Per germline, CDR1 MNHNS and CDR2 SASEGT. V lost 0 bases to trimming and J lost 1 base; unmatched junction nucleotides: 5.

The TCR comes from a woman aged 45-65 years with COVID-19, enrolled during active disease. Sequencing was performed on peripheral blood. This sequence joins TRBV6-1 and TRBJ2-5; the match to TRBD2 covers 7 bases. CDR3: CASSEAWGGSQETQYF. The CDR3 DNA sequence: TGTGCCAGCAGTGAAGCCTGGGGGGGGAGCCAAGAGACCCAGTACTTC.